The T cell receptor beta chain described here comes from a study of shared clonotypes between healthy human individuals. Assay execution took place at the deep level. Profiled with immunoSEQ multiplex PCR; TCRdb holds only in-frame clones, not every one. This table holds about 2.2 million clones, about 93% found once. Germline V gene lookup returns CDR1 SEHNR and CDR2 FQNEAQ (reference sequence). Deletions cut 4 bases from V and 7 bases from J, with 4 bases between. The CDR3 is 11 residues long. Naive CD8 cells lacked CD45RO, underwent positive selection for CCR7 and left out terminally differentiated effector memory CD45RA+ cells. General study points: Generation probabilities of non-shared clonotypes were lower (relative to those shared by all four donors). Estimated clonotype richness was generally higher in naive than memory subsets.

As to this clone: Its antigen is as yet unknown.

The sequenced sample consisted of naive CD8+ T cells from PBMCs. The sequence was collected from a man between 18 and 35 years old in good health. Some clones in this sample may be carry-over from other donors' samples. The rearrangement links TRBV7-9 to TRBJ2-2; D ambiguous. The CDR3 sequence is CASSSDGELFF. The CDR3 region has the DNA TGTGCCAGCAGCTCAGACGGGGAGCTGTTTTTT.